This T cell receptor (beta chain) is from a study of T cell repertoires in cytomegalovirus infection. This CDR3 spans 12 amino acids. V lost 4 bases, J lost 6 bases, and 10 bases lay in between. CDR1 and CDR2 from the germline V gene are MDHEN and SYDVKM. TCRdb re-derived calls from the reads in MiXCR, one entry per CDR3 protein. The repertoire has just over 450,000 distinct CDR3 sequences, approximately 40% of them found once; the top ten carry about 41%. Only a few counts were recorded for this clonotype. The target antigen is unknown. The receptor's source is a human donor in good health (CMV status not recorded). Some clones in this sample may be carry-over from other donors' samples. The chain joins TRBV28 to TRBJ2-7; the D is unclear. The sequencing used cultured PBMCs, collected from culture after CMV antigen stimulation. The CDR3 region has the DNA TGTGCCAGCAGTTCCGACGGCGGCGAGCAGTACTTC. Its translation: CASSSDGGEQYF.